Below are 7 T cell receptor beta chains sequenced from a single sample in a study of blood T cell repertoires in COVID-19. Libraries were prepared by immunoSEQ multiplex PCR; TCRdb keeps only in-frame clonotypes and omits some of them. The sample carries some 150,000 clones, roughly 83% recorded once. The sample taken for sequencing was PBMCs or T cells enriched from blood (not recorded which). The source is a woman in her 50s who had recovered from COVID-19.

The chain has TRBV18 and TRBJ2-3, with D tentatively TRBD2 (5 bases). V dropped 3 bases and J dropped 1 base, with 11 bases sitting between them. This CDR3 is built from 15 residues. Germline V gene lookup returns CDR1 KGHSH and CDR2 LQKENI. As DNA, the CDR3 is TGTGCCAGCTCACCCGTACTCGGGGGCACAGATACGCAGTATTTT. It translates to CASSPVLGGTDTQYF.

The chain joins TRBV2 to TRBJ1-2; 7 bases map to TRBD1. The CDR3 loop spans 15 amino acids. Germline lookup yields CDR1 SNHLY and CDR2 FYNNEI. V shed 1 base, J shed 4 bases, and the junction held 6 bases outside the gene matches. CDR3 coding DNA: TGTGCCAGCAGTGAAGTGTCAGGGGGAACCTATGGCTACACCTTC. Translation: CASSEVSGGTYGYTF.

The chain has TRBV30 and TRBJ1-1; D remains unclear. CDR1 and CDR2 from the germline V gene are GTSNPN and SVGIG (reference sequence). With 3 bases removed from V and 1 base from J, the gap between germline ends came to 6 bases. The CDR3 extends over 12 amino acids. In nucleotides, the CDR3 is TGTGCCTGGAGCCCCCGGAACACTGAAGCTTTCTTT. This translates into CAWSPRNTEAFF. The whole variable domain, filled in from reference TRBV30 and TRBJ1-1, reads SQTIHQWPATLVQPVGSPLSLECTVEGTSNPNLYWYRQAAGRGLQLLFYSVGIGQISSEVPQNLSASRPQDRQFILSSKKLLLSDSGFYLCAWSPRNTEAFFGQGTRLTVV.

This clone was detected a few times. J is TRBJ1-1 and V is TRBV4-3; 8 positions match TRBD1. The CDR3 runs to 16 residues. The germline CDR1 and CDR2 sequences are LGHNA and YSLEER. The V gene end was trimmed by 0 bases and the J gene end by 2 bases; junction bases not matched to a gene: 5. The CDR3 region is CASSQEGAGGNTEAFF. DNA of the CDR3: TGCGCCAGCAGCCAAGAAGGTGCAGGGGGCAACACTGAAGCTTTCTTT.

The chain recombines TRBV28 with TRBJ1-1; D unclear. The germline CDR1 and CDR2 sequences are MDHEN and SYDVKM. With 2 bases removed from V and 3 bases from J, the gap between germline ends came to 13 bases. CDR3 length: 15 amino acids. The CDR3 DNA reads as TGTGCCAGCAGTTTAATTTTAAGTGGCTACACTGAAGCTTTCTTT. Translating gives CASSLILSGYTEAFF.

V is TRBV30 and J is TRBJ1-2; TRBD1 agrees at 7 bases. The length of the CDR3 is 13 residues. Germline CDR1 and CDR2: GTSNPN and SVGIG (reference sequence). Germline trimming cut 0 bases from V and 7 bases from J; bases unmatched to any gene: 5. The CDR3 DNA is TGTGCCTGGAGTGTAAAGGGGGCAGTTGGCTACACCTTC. Protein: CAWSVKGAVGYTF.

This chain uses TRBV7-2 with TRBJ2-5; 8 bases align to TRBD1. Per the germline V gene, CDR1 is SGHTA and CDR2 is FQGNSA. V lost 5 bases and J lost 1; bases outside the gene matches: 3. The CDR3 is 14 amino acids. The CDR3 is CASSVGQGQETQYF. CDR3 DNA sequence: TGTGCCAGCAGCGTCGGACAGGGCCAAGAGACCCAGTACTTC.